This TCR beta chain was sequenced during a study of blood T cell repertoires in COVID-19. Across the whole study: Some COVID-19 samples were acute and others convalescent; all came from the United States, Italy and Spain. In each case, the material was cDNA or gDNA derived from T cells, B-cell-depleted T cells, or PBMCs.

Sequenced by immunoSEQ multiplex PCR; TCRdb stores in-frame clones only, minus some. This sample carries some 110,000 clones, roughly 80% of them seen once, and the ten largest clones take 6.2%. After removal of 3 bases from V and 4 bases from J, the junction contained 7 bases not matched to a gene. Germline assignment: CDR1 LGHDT and CDR2 YNNKEL (reference sequence). The CDR3 totals 16 residues. This sequence originates from a man in his 70s with acute or convalescent COVID-19. This sequence joins TRBV3-1 (or the pseudogene TRBV3-2) and TRBJ1-4; 8 bases fit TRBD1. The sequenced material came from peripheral blood. CDR3 in DNA: TGTGCCAGCAGCCAGGGAGACAGGGGTAGTAATGAAAAACTGTTTTTT. This encodes CASSQGDRGSNEKLFF.